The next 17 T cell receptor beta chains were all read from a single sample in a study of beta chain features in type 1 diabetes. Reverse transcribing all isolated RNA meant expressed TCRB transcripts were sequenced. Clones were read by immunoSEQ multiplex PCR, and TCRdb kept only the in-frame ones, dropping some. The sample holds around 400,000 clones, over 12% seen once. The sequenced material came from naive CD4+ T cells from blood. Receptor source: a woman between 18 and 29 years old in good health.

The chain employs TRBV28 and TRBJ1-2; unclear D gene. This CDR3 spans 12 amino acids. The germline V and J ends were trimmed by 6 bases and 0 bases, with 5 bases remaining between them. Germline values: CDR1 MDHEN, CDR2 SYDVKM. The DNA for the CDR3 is TGTGCCAGCAGGAGTTCTAACTATGGCTACACCTTC. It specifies CASRSSNYGYTF.

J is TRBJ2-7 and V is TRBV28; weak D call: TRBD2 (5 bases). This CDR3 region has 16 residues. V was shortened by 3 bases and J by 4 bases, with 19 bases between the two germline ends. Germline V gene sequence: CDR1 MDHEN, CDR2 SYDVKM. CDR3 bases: TGTGCCAGCAGTTTTAGTCCGGGCGGGTCGAAATACGAGCAGTACTTC. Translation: CASSFSPGGSKYEQYF.

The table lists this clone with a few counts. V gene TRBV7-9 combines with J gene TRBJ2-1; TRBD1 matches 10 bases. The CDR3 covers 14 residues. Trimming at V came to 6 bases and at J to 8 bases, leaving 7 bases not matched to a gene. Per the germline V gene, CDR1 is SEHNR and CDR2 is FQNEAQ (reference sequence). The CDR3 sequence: CASRVTGGLDEQFF. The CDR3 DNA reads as TGTGCCAGCAGGGTGACAGGGGGCCTGGATGAGCAGTTCTTC.

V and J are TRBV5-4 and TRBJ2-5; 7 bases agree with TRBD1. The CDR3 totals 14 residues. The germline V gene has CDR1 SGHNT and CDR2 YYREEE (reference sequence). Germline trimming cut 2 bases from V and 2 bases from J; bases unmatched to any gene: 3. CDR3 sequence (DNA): TGTGCCAGCAGCTTTCCGGGACAGCAAGAGACCCAGTACTTC. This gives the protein CASSFPGQQETQYF.

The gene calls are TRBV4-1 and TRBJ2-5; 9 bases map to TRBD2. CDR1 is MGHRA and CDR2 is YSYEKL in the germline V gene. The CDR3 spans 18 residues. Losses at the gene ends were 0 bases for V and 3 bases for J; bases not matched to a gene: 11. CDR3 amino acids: CASSQDPGLASGKETQYF. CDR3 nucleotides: TGCGCCAGCAGCCAAGATCCGGGATTGGCTAGCGGGAAAGAGACCCAGTACTTC.

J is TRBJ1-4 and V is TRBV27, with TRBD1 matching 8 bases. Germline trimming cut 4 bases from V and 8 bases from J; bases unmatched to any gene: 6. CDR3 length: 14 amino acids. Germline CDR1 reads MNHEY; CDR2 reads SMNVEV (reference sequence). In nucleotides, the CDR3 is TGTGCCAGCAGTTCCGGACAGGGCTACGAAAAACTGTTTTTT. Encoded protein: CASSSGQGYEKLFF.

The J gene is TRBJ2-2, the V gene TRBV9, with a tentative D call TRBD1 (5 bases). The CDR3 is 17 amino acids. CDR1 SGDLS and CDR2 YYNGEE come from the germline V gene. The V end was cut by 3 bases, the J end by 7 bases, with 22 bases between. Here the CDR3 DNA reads TGTGCCAGCAGCGCGCAACCTCAGGGTAACAAGGTCGGGGAGCTGTTTTTT. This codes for CASSAQPQGNKVGELFF.

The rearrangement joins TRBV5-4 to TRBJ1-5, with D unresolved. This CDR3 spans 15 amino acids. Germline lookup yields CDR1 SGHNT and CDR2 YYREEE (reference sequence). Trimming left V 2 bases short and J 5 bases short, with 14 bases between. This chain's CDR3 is CASSLRRFGDQPQHF. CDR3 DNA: TGTGCCAGCAGCTTACGGAGGTTCGGGGATCAGCCCCAGCATTTT.

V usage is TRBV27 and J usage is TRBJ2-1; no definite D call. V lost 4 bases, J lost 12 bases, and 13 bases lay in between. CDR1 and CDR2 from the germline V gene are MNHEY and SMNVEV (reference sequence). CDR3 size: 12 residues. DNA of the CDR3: TGTGCCAGCAGTTGGTTGCTAGGCCGGCAGTTCTTC. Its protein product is CASSWLLGRQFF.

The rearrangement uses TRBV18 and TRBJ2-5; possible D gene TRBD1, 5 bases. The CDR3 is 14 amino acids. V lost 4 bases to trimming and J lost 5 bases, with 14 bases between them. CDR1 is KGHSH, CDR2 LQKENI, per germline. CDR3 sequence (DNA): TGTGCCAGCTCACTGGACACTCTTATCGAGACCCAGTACTTC. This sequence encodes CASSLDTLIETQYF.

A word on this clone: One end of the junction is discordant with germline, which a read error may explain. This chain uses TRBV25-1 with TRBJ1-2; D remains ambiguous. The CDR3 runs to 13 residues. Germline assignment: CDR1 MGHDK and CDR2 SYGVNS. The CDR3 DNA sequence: TGTGCCAGCAGTGAATCCCCCCCCGGGAACTTATTCTTC. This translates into CASSESPPGNLFF.

This CDR3 reads CASSPRQIYNEQFF. CDR3 DNA: TGCGCCAGCAGCCCCCGACAGATTTACAATGAGCAGTTCTTC. J is TRBJ2-1 and V is TRBV5-1; TRBD1 is a possible D gene (5 bases). The CDR3 totals 14 residues. Germline CDR1 and CDR2: SGHRS and YFSETQ. Trimming stripped 4 bases from V and 4 bases from J, with 12 bases between.

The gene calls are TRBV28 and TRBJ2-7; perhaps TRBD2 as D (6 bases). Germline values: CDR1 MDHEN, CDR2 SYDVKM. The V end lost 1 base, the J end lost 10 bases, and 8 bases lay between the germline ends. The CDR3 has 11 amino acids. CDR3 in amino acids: CASSLLGGQYF. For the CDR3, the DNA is TGTGCCAGCAGTTTATTGGGGGGACAGTACTTC. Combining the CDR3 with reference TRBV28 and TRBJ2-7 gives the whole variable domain DVKVTQSSRYLVKRTGEKVFLECVQDMDHENMFWYRQDPGLGLRLIYFSYDVKMKEKGDIPEGYSVSREKKERFSLILESASTNQTSMYLCASSLLGGQYFGPGTRLTVT.

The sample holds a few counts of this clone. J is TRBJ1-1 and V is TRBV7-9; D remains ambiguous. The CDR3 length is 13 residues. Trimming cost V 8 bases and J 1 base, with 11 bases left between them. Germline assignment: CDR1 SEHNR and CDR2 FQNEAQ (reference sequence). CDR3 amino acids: CASLIAGNTEAFF. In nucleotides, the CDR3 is TGTGCCAGCTTGATAGCGGGGAACACTGAAGCTTTCTTT.

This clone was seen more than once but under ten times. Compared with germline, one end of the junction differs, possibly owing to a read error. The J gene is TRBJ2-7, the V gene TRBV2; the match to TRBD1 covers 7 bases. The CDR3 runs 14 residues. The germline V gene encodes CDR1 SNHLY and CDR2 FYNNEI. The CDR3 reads CASNRQGESFEQYF. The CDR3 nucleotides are TGTGCCAGCAACCGACAGGGAGAATCCTTCGAGCAGTACTTC.

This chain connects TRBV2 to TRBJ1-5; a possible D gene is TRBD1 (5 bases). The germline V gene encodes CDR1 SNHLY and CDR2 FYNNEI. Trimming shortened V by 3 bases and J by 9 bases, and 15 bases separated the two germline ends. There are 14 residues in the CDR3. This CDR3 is CASSDRQGRAPQHF. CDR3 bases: TGTGCCAGCAGTGATAGGCAGGGCCGGGCGCCCCAGCATTTT.

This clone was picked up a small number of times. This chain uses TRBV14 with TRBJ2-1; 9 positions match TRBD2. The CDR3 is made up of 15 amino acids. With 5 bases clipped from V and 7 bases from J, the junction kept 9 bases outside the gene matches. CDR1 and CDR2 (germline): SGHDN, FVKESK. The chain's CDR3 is CASSIYGLARNEQFF. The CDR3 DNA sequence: TGTGCCAGCAGCATCTATGGACTAGCGAGGAATGAGCAGTTCTTC.